In this sample, the clone carrying this T cell receptor (beta chain) turned up a few times. The sample comes from a study of blood T cell repertoires in COVID-19. The CDR3 has 14 residues. Germline CDR1 and CDR2: MGHDK and SYGVNS. Between the trimmed V and J ends, which lost 6 bases and 6 bases, there was a span of 15 bases. Produced via immunoSEQ multiplex PCR; TCRdb's table is partial and in-frame only. The table has about 190,000 clones, roughly 84% seen once. The gene calls are TRBV25-1 and TRBJ2-1; TRBD2 might be the D (7 bases). The sequenced sample was peripheral blood. The sequence was obtained from a woman in her forties who had recovered from COVID-19. CDR3: CASSDPGGANEQFF. For the CDR3, the DNA is TGTGCCAGCAGCGACCCGGGGGGCGCCAATGAGCAGTTCTTC.